Below, 6 T cell receptor beta chains from the same sample are listed, as sequenced in a study of identifying expanded T cells in peripheral blood. The table came from immunoSEQ multiplex PCR; TCRdb's copy has only in-frame clones and leaves some out. The sample has more than 85,000 clones, approximately 90% seen once. Specimen: blood. These receptors were collected from a person aged 18 to 75 in good health.

The V gene is TRBV10-2, the J gene TRBJ1-2, with 7 bases fitting TRBD1. The CDR3 extends over 15 amino acids. Trimming cost V 0 bases and J 2 bases; bases outside gene matches: 3. Germline lookup yields CDR1 WSHSY and CDR2 SAAADI. CDR3 DNA sequence: TGCGCCAGCAGTGAGTCTAGGGGGCTCAACTATGGCTACACCTTC. It translates to CASSESRGLNYGYTF.

This rearrangement joins TRBV7-9 to TRBJ1-2; TRBD1 aligns across 7 bases. In germline, CDR1 is SEHNR, CDR2 FQNEAQ (reference sequence). With V trimmed by 5 bases and J by 8 bases, 8 bases remained unmatched. The CDR3 totals 13 residues. CDR3: CASSRQGGAGYTF. CDR3 nucleotides: TGTGCCAGCAGCCGACAGGGAGGTGCAGGCTACACCTTC.

This chain uses TRBV5-1 with TRBJ2-1, with 11 bases lining up with TRBD1. This CDR3 is built from 15 residues. CDR1 SGHRS and CDR2 YFSETQ come from the germline V gene. The V gene end was trimmed by 3 bases and the J gene end by 4 bases; junction bases not matched to a gene: 3. As DNA, the CDR3 is TGCGCCAGCAGCTCGGGACAGGGGGTATACAATGAGCAGTTCTTC. This codes for CASSSGQGVYNEQFF.

The chain links TRBV29-1 to TRBJ1-2; 9 positions agree with TRBD1. This CDR3 region has 15 residues. With 6 bases clipped from V and 5 bases from J, the junction kept 13 bases outside the gene matches. Germline V gene sequence: CDR1 SQVTM, CDR2 ANQGSEA. In DNA form, the CDR3 reads TGCAGCGTCGGGCGCCGGGACAGGGAAGCGTATGGCTACACCTTC. Translation: CSVGRRDREAYGYTF.

This clone was seen a single time. J is TRBJ2-5 and V is TRBV19; D unclear. The CDR3 runs 13 residues. The germline V gene has CDR1 LNHDA and CDR2 SQIVND (reference sequence). With 8 bases removed from V and 1 base from J, the gap between germline ends came to 11 bases. CDR3 loop: CASRPGPQETQYF. DNA for the CDR3: TGTGCCAGTCGACCGGGCCCCCAAGAGACCCAGTACTTC.

The chain recombines TRBV7-2 with TRBJ2-7; the D is unclear. The CDR3 loop spans 13 amino acids. Between the trimmed V and J ends, which lost 1 base and 3 bases, there was a span of 7 bases. Germline loops: CDR1 SGHTA, CDR2 FQGNSA. For the CDR3, the DNA is TGTGCCAGCAGCTTAGGTAACAGCTACGAGCAGTACTTC. As protein: CASSLGNSYEQYF.